One and the same sample provided the 28 T cell receptor beta chains below, sequenced in a study of long-term antiretroviral therapy in people with HIV. An immunoSEQ assay, version v3.0, was performed at survey level. Repertoires were generated with immunoSEQ multiplex PCR, while TCRdb's copy carries only in-frame clones and drops some. The sample records tens of thousands of clones, roughly 84% being singletons. Sequencing was performed on unsorted PBMCs, taken 0.2 years before starting antiretroviral therapy. These receptors were taken from a man younger than 35 with HIV.

The V gene is TRBV19, the J gene TRBJ1-1; 8 positions agree with TRBD1. Trimming cost V 3 bases and J 2 bases; bases outside gene matches: 5. The CDR3 sequence is 15 residues long. Germline CDR1 is LNHDA and CDR2 is SQIVND (reference sequence). CDR3 sequence reads: CASSIYRGGNTEAFF. The CDR3 bases are TGTGCCAGTAGTATTTACAGGGGGGGAAACACTGAAGCTTTCTTT.

The gene calls are TRBV7-9 and TRBJ2-3, with D uncertain. The CDR3 is 14 residues long. From germline, CDR1 is SEHNR and CDR2 FQNEAQ (reference sequence). The V end was cut by 5 bases, the J end by 0 bases, with 9 bases between. This CDR3 is CASSHSTSTDTQYF. CDR3 in DNA: TGTGCCAGCAGCCATAGTACCAGCACAGATACGCAGTATTTT. Full variable domain (missing parts from reference TRBV7-9 and TRBJ2-3): DTGVSQNPRHKITKRGQNVTFRCDPISEHNRLYWYRQTLGQGPEFLTYFQNEAQLEKSRLLSDRFSAERPKGSFSTLEIQRTEQGDSAMYLCASSHSTSTDTQYFGPGTRLTVL.

The chain carries TRBV5-4 and TRBJ2-3; TRBD2 agrees at 10 bases. The CDR3 runs 18 residues. V was pared by 1 base and J by 2 bases, with 10 bases of the junction left unmatched. Germline V gene lookup returns CDR1 SGHNT and CDR2 YYREEE (reference sequence). The CDR3 loop is CASSLTVAAGGFTDTQYF. Here the CDR3 DNA reads TGTGCCAGCAGCTTGACCGTTGCAGCGGGGGGGTTCACAGATACGCAGTATTTT.

V and J are TRBV12-5 and TRBJ1-1, with TRBD1 matching 11 bases. The CDR3 length is 16 residues. V gave up 0 bases and J gave up 12 bases; unmatched junction bases: 12. Germline assignment: CDR1 LGHNT and CDR2 FRNRAP. CDR3 protein: CASGLVWDSGQGESFF. The CDR3 DNA reads as TGTGCTAGTGGTTTGGTCTGGGACTCGGGACAGGGGGAATCTTTCTTT.

This rearrangement joins TRBV4-3 to TRBJ2-3; 10 nucleotides line up with TRBD2. With V trimmed by 0 bases and J by 3 bases, 6 bases remained unmatched. The CDR3 runs 17 residues. CDR1 is LGHNA and CDR2 is YSLEER in the germline V gene. CDR3 coding DNA: TGCGCCAGCAGCCAAGATAGGACTAGCGGAATTACAGATACGCAGTATTTT. This encodes CASSQDRTSGITDTQYF.

The rearrangement uses TRBV6-5 and TRBJ2-2, with D possibly being TRBD1 (5 bases). Trimming took off 4 bases at V and 0 bases at J, with 12 bases between the two ends. Per germline, CDR1 MNHEY and CDR2 SVGAGI. This CDR3 has 16 amino acids. The DNA of the CDR3 is TGTGCCAGCAGTTCGATGACAGACCCGAACACCGGGGAGCTGTTTTTT. Translated, it gives CASSSMTDPNTGELFF.

The chain uses TRBV7-9 and TRBJ1-5; the D gene is possibly TRBD1 (5 bases). CDR1 is SEHNR, CDR2 FQNEAQ, per germline (reference sequence). This CDR3 has 14 amino acids. V shed 4 bases and J shed 4 bases, with 11 bases lying between them. The DNA of the CDR3 is TGTGCCAGCAGCTGGGGGGTAGAGAATCAGCCCCAGCATTTT. Translating it yields CASSWGVENQPQHF.

The chain is built from TRBV7-9 and TRBJ1-4; perhaps TRBD1 as D (5 bases). There are 13 residues in the CDR3. V gave up 4 bases and J gave up 8 bases, with 11 bases separating them. Looked up from germline, CDR1 is SEHNR and CDR2 is FQNEAQ (reference sequence). DNA for the CDR3: TGTGCCAGCAGCTCCGGATCAGGGGAAAAACTGTTTTTT. Its protein product is CASSSGSGEKLFF.

V and J are TRBV13 and TRBJ2-1; D is undetermined. V shed 3 bases and J shed 6 bases, with 15 bases lying between them. Germline-derived CDR1 and CDR2 are PRHDT and FYEKMQ (reference sequence). The CDR3 runs 15 residues. CDR3 DNA: TGTGCCAGCAGCTTTCATCTTACAATACTCAATGAGCAGTTCTTC. This sequence encodes CASSFHLTILNEQFF.

The sample holds one count of this clone. The chain has TRBV13 and TRBJ2-1; 9 bases align to TRBD1. The CDR3 runs to 15 residues. V was clipped by 5 bases and J by 8 bases; unmatched bases: 10. Germline CDR1 reads PRHDT; CDR2 reads FYEKMQ (reference sequence). CDR3 coding DNA: TGTGCCAGCAGCGTTACAGGGGGCTTGACAGATGAGCAGTTCTTC. Translation: CASSVTGGLTDEQFF. The complete variable domain, with remaining parts taken from reference TRBV13 and TRBJ2-1, reads AAGVIQSPRHLIKEKRETATLKCYPIPRHDTVYWYQQGPGQDPQFLISFYEKMQSDKGSIPDRFSAQQFSDYHSELNMSSLELGDSALYFCASSVTGGLTDEQFFGPGTRLTVL.

This rearrangement joins TRBV7-2 to TRBJ1-2; the match to TRBD1 covers 7 bases. This CDR3 has 14 amino acids. Germline V gene lookup returns CDR1 SGHTA and CDR2 FQGNSA. V was pared by 7 bases and J by 4 bases, with 9 bases of the junction left unmatched. The CDR3 DNA reads TGTGCCAGCACGATGACAGGGACTTTCTATGGCTACACCTTC. This codes for CASTMTGTFYGYTF.

The chain has TRBV9 and TRBJ1-2; D gene ambiguous. The CDR3 is 12 residues long. CDR1 and CDR2 from the germline V gene are SGDLS and YYNGEE. Trimming took off 0 bases at V and 1 base at J, with 1 base between the two ends. CDR3 sequence reads: CASSVDNYGYTF. The CDR3 coding sequence is TGTGCCAGCAGCGTAGATAACTATGGCTACACCTTC.

This chain connects TRBV6-6 to TRBJ1-6; 8 bases align to TRBD1. V lost 2 bases and J lost 3; bases outside the gene matches: 3. The CDR3 has 16 residues. Looked up from germline, CDR1 is MNHNY and CDR2 is SVGAGI (reference sequence). The CDR3 DNA sequence: TGTGCCAGCAGTTACACAGGGGGGTTCTATAATTCACCCCTCCACTTT. Its protein is CASSYTGGFYNSPLHF.

Only one count was recorded for this clone. The chain joins TRBV2 to TRBJ1-1; D is undetermined. Trimming took 8 bases from V and 6 from J, leaving 16 bases between them. Germline assignment: CDR1 SNHLY and CDR2 FYNNEI. The CDR3 spans 13 residues. The CDR3 protein is CASPKGPGSEAFF. In DNA form, the CDR3 reads TGTGCCAGCCCCAAAGGCCCTGGTTCTGAAGCTTTCTTT.

This clone was counted once. The rearrangement links TRBV4-1 to TRBJ1-1; the D is unclear. Germline assignment: CDR1 MGHRA and CDR2 YSYEKL. Trimming took 2 bases from V and 5 from J, leaving 15 bases between them. The CDR3 length is 15 residues. CDR3 nucleotides: TGCGCCAGCAGCCAACAAAGAAACCGATTAACTGAAGCTTTCTTT. As protein: CASSQQRNRLTEAFF.

The chain is built from TRBV6-1 and TRBJ2-5; D uncertain. Trimming removed 7 bases from V and 4 bases from J, with 13 bases in between. Germline CDR1 is MNHNS and CDR2 is SASEGT. The CDR3 length is 13 residues. CDR3 bases: TGTGCCAGCACCTCGGAGTGGCGAGAGACCCAGTACTTC. It translates to CASTSEWRETQYF.

This clone was counted once. The V and J genes are TRBV7-2 and TRBJ2-1; D is perhaps TRBD2 (5 bases). V lost 5 bases and J 6 bases, leaving 14 bases between the germline ends. The CDR3 is 14 residues long. Per germline, CDR1 SGHTA and CDR2 FQGNSA. The CDR3 here is CASSLSGVRNEQFF. Written as DNA, the CDR3 is TGTGCCAGCAGCCTCTCCGGGGTACGCAATGAGCAGTTCTTC. The full variable domain, with the rest looked up from reference TRBV7-2 and TRBJ2-1, is GAGVSQSPSNKVTEKGKDVELRCDPISGHTALYWYRQSLGQGLEFLIYFQGNSAPDKSGLPSDRFSAERTGGSVSTLTIQRTQQEDSAVYLCASSLSGVRNEQFFGPGTRLTVL.

The chain carries TRBV6-5 and TRBJ1-5; D is ambiguous. The CDR3 spans 13 residues. Germline lookup yields CDR1 MNHEY and CDR2 SVGAGI. Deletions cut 4 bases from V and 2 bases from J, with 6 bases between. CDR3 amino acids: CASSSIRNQPQHF. The CDR3 bases are TGTGCCAGCAGTTCCATCCGCAATCAGCCCCAGCATTTT.

The chain recombines TRBV5-1 with TRBJ1-3, with D unclear. The CDR3 is 16 amino acids. The ends were cut back, 2 bases at V and 0 bases at J, with 12 bases in the middle. The V gene's germline CDR1 is SGHRS and CDR2 YFSETQ. The CDR3 spells CASSFSRLGSGNTIYF. The CDR3 bases are TGCGCCAGCAGCTTCAGTCGACTTGGCTCTGGAAACACCATATATTTT.

The gene calls are TRBV27 and TRBJ2-3; 10 bases agree with TRBD2. The V and J ends lost 5 bases and 3 bases, in that order; junction bases with no gene match: 8. Per the germline V gene, CDR1 is MNHEY and CDR2 is SMNVEV (reference sequence). CDR3 size: 16 residues. The CDR3 DNA sequence: TGTGCCAGCAGTATCCAGCGGGAGGGTTGGACAGATACGCAGTATTTT. Its translation is CASSIQREGWTDTQYF.

The chain carries TRBV5-1 and TRBJ2-2; no clear D. The germline V gene has CDR1 SGHRS and CDR2 YFSETQ. This CDR3 is built from 15 residues. V shed 8 bases and J shed 0 bases, with 14 bases lying between them. The CDR3 is CASYTAVANTGELFF. The CDR3 coding sequence is TGCGCCAGTTACACCGCTGTTGCGAACACCGGGGAGCTGTTTTTT.

The chain combines TRBV7-9 with TRBJ2-5; D is unclear. The germline V gene has CDR1 SEHNR and CDR2 FQNEAQ (reference sequence). V was pared by 1 base and J by 0 bases, with 6 bases between. The CDR3 extends over 14 amino acids. The CDR3 protein is CASSLGQDQETQYF. The CDR3 nucleotides are TGTGCCAGCAGCTTAGGGCAAGACCAAGAGACCCAGTACTTC.

The chain employs TRBV6-5 and TRBJ1-1, with unresolved D. Trimming took 7 bases from V and 3 from J, leaving 12 bases between them. This CDR3 is 13 amino acids long. Germline V gives CDR1 MNHEY, CDR2 SVGAGI. The CDR3 DNA reads TGTGCCAGCAACATAGACGGAGACACTGAAGCTTTCTTT. It specifies CASNIDGDTEAFF.

This clone was seen only once. The chain has TRBV9 and TRBJ1-2; D ambiguous. Per the germline V gene, CDR1 is SGDLS and CDR2 is YYNGEE. The CDR3 runs 11 residues. With 3 bases removed from V and 4 bases from J, the gap between germline ends came to 4 bases. The DNA of the CDR3 is TGTGCCAGCAGCGCCTCCTATGGCTACACCTTC. Its translation: CASSASYGYTF.

This chain uses TRBV7-9 with TRBJ2-5; tentative D call: TRBD2 (6 bases). The germline V gene encodes CDR1 SEHNR and CDR2 FQNEAQ (reference sequence). This CDR3 region has 13 residues. V was clipped by 2 bases and J by 4 bases, with 8 bases between them. The chain's CDR3 is CASSLKGGETQYF. The DNA for the CDR3 is TGTGCCAGCAGCTTAAAGGGAGGAGAGACCCAGTACTTC.

The genes are TRBV15 and TRBJ1-5; the D gene is possibly TRBD1 (5 bases). This CDR3 has 17 residues. The ends were cut back, 1 base at V and 1 base at J, with 14 bases in the middle. Germline CDR1 and CDR2: LNHNV and YYDKDF (reference sequence). The CDR3 loop is CATSRGGWGTSNQPQHF. The CDR3 coding sequence is TGTGCCACCAGCAGAGGAGGATGGGGGACGAGCAATCAGCCCCAGCATTTT.

The chain combines TRBV20-1 with TRBJ2-7, with no clear D. V was pared by 0 bases and J by 6 bases, with 6 bases between. Germline assignment: CDR1 DFQATT and CDR2 SNEGSKA (reference sequence). This CDR3 comprises 11 residues. DNA for the CDR3: TGCAGTGCTAGAGATACCTTCGAGCAGTACTTC. Translated, it gives CSARDTFEQYF.

The rearrangement links TRBV30 to TRBJ2-3; D gene unclear. The CDR3 spans 11 residues. V gave up 4 bases and J gave up 8 bases, with 10 bases separating them. Germline assignment: CDR1 GTSNPN and CDR2 SVGIG (reference sequence). The CDR3 here is CAWNVLSTQYF. CDR3 in DNA: TGTGCCTGGAATGTGCTTAGTACGCAGTATTTT.